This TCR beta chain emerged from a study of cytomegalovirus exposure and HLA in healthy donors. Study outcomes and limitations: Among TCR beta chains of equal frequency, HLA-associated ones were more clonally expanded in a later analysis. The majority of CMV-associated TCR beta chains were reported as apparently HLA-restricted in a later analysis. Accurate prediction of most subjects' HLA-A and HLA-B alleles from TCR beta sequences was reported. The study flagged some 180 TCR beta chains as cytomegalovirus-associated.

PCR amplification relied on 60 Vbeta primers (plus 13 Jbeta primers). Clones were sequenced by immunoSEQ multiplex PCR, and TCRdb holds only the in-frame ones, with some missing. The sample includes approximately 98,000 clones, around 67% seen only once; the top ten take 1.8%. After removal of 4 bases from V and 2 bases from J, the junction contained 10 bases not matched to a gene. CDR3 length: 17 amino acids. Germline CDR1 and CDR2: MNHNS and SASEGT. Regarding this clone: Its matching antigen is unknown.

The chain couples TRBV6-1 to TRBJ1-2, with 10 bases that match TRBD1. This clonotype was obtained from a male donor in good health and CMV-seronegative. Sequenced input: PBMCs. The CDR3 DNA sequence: TGTGCCAGCAGTGCACCGGGACAGGGGACTAAAAACTATGGCTACACCTTC. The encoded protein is CASSAPGQGTKNYGYTF.